The clone carrying this T cell receptor (beta chain) was counted only a few times. Its antigen is still unknown. Profiled with immunoSEQ multiplex PCR; TCRdb holds only in-frame clones, not every one. The sample yields about 84,000 clones, roughly 85% seen once. After removal of 10 bases from V and 8 bases from J, the junction contained 10 bases not matched to a gene. CDR3 size: 14 residues. Germline V gene sequence: CDR1 LNHDA, CDR2 SQIVND (reference sequence). The study pooled second doses at about 4 or about 12 weeks. These data are taken from a study of T cell responses to AZD1222 COVID-19 vaccine. Findings and limits, study-wide: The number of AZD1222 recipients seropositive at baseline was only 6 or 7. Possibly, clonal diversity was underestimated; donors were largely white British and included more females. Spike-specific TCR breadth rose after two AZD1222 doses, and depth rose as well.

V usage is TRBV19 and J usage is TRBJ1-6, with 8 bases aligning to TRBD1. This clonotype originated in an adult who received the AZD1222 COVID-19 vaccine. This specimen consisted of peripheral blood, obtained 28 days after the second AZD1222 dose. CDR3 residues: CATRQGSHDSPLHF. In DNA, the CDR3 is TGTGCCACCCGACAGGGGTCACACGATTCACCCCTCCACTTT.